The present T cell receptor beta chain was sequenced within a study of blood T cell repertoires in COVID-19. This clone was counted between two and nine times. The protocol was immunoSEQ multiplex PCR, while the TCRdb copy is restricted to in-frame clones and leaves out a portion. Of nearly 70,000 clones listed, about 90% were seen once; the top ten hold more than 3%. Germline loops: CDR1 SNHLY, CDR2 FYNNEI. This CDR3 comprises 14 residues. The V and J ends lost 3 bases and 4 bases respectively, with 10 bases between them. This sequence originates from a woman in her forties or fifties with COVID-19, enrolled during active disease. The rearrangement joins TRBV2 to TRBJ1-5; D is ambiguous. Sample: peripheral blood. The CDR3 coding sequence is TGTGCCAGCAGTGACCAAGACGGGAATCAGCCCCAGCATTTT. This encodes CASSDQDGNQPQHF.